These T cell receptor beta chains were read from a single sample in a study of control samples from healthy donors and cancer patients. Clones were read by immunoSEQ multiplex PCR, and TCRdb kept only the in-frame ones, dropping some. The table has 75,000 to 100,000 clones, approximately 86% seen once. Input material: blood. The receptors shown here come from a woman in her fifties or sixties in good health. The CDR3 runs from the conserved cysteine through the conserved F or W. D genes are given only for firm matches. The size of a clone is reported for some rows only, either as once, few or many, or as a class for expanded clones.

len,j_gene,v_gene,d_gene,abundance,CDR3aa,CDR3nt
15,TRBJ1-1,TRBV5-5,.,.,CASSSTTGMNTEAFF,TGTGCCAGCAGCTCGACGACAGGAATGAACACTGAAGCTTTCTTT
16,TRBJ1-1,TRBV4-1,.,.,CASSQKDIPMNTEAFF,TGCGCCAGCAGCCAAAAGGACATTCCGATGAACACTGAAGCTTTCTTT
18,TRBJ2-3,TRBV4-3,.,.,CASSQDGRSPLSTDTQYF,TGCGCCAGCAGCCAAGATGGGAGGTCGCCGCTTAGCACAGATACGCAGTATTTT
14,TRBJ2-1,TRBV7-9,TRBD2,once,CASSLRGVLGEQFF,TGTGCCAGCAGCCTACGGGGGGTTTTAGGTGAGCAGTTCTTC
14,TRBJ2-7,TRBV19,TRBD1,.,CASSIGRGSYEQYF,TGTGCCAGTAGTATTGGCAGGGGGTCCTACGAGCAGTACTTC
13,TRBJ1-2,TRBV6-2/TRBV6-3,.,.,CASSYSDNYGYTF,TGTGCCAGCAGTTACTCGGACAACTATGGCTACACCTTC
13,TRBJ1-1,TRBV5-1,.,once,CASSVAGDTEAFF,TGCGCCAGCAGCGTTGCAGGGGACACTGAAGCTTTCTTT
14,TRBJ2-7,TRBV27,TRBD2,.,CASSLASGRYEQYF,TGTGCCAGCAGTTTGGCTAGCGGGAGATACGAGCAGTACTTC
20,TRBJ2-7,TRBV11-2,.,.,CASSLETVGTRGALPYEQYF,TGTGCCAGCAGCTTAGAAACGGTAGGGACCCGAGGGGCCCTACCCTACGAGCAGTACTTC
18,TRBJ1-3,TRBV4-3,.,.,CASSPNQSPAFSGNTIYF,TGCGCCAGCAGCCCGAACCAGTCTCCAGCCTTTTCTGGAAACACCATATATTTT
16,TRBJ2-7,TRBV23-1,.,once,CASSQSSGTAPYEQYF,TGCGCCAGCAGTCAATCTTCAGGGACGGCACCCTACGAGCAGTACTTC
16,TRBJ1-2,TRBV5-6,.,.,CASSLDSDRTNYGYTF,TGTGCCAGCAGCTTGGACTCTGACAGGACTAACTATGGCTACACCTTC
16,TRBJ2-1,TRBV9,TRBD2,.,CASSVGLAGGGNEQFF,TGTGCCAGCAGCGTCGGACTAGCGGGGGGTGGCAATGAGCAGTTCTTC
15,TRBJ1-5,TRBV6-5,.,.,CASSLVGVGNQPQHF,TGTGCCAGCAGCCTGGTGGGGGTAGGAAATCAGCCCCAGCATTTT
16,TRBJ1-6,TRBV3-1/TRBV3-2,.,few,CASSQVGLGSDSPLHF,TGTGCCAGCAGCCAAGTTGGCCTCGGGTCAGATTCACCCCTCCACTTT
17,TRBJ2-6,TRBV28,.,.,CASRKDGFGSGANVLTF,TGTGCCAGCAGAAAAGACGGTTTTGGGTCTGGGGCCAACGTCCTGACTTTC
14,TRBJ2-3,TRBV7-3,TRBD2,.,CASSEGLATDTQYF,TGTGCCAGCAGCGAGGGACTAGCGACAGATACGCAGTATTTT
14,TRBJ1-1,TRBV19,.,.,CASRGWALGTEAFF,TGTGCCAGTCGTGGGTGGGCACTGGGCACTGAAGCTTTCTTT
14,TRBJ1-1,TRBV27,TRBD1,.,CASSPWTGGTEAFF,TGTGCCAGCAGTCCTTGGACAGGGGGCACTGAAGCTTTCTTT
14,TRBJ2-3,TRBV19,.,.,CASSPGRGPDTQYF,TGTGCCAGTAGCCCCGGCCGAGGGCCAGATACGCAGTATTTT
14,TRBJ1-2,TRBV19,.,.,CASSRQEANYGYTF,TGTGCCAGTAGCCGACAGGAAGCTAACTATGGCTACACCTTC
13,TRBJ2-7,TRBV7-9,.,.,CASSPKGPSEQYF,TGTGCCAGCAGCCCCAAGGGACCGAGCGAGCAGTACTTC
15,TRBJ1-4,TRBV9,TRBD1,.,CASSVGGRGREKLFF,TGTGCCAGCAGCGTAGGTGGCAGGGGGCGAGAAAAACTGTTTTTT
15,TRBJ1-3,TRBV6-5,.,.,CASTEDGRGGNTIYF,TGTGCCAGCACCGAGGACGGGAGGGGTGGAAACACCATATATTTT
12,TRBJ1-5,TRBV2,.,.,CASSNSNQPQHF,TGTGCCAGCAGCAATAGCAATCAGCCCCAGCATTTT
16,TRBJ1-1,TRBV28,.,.,CASSLGRAGLMTEAFF,TGTGCCAGCAGTTTGGGGCGGGCGGGATTGATGACTGAAGCTTTCTTT
15,TRBJ1-1,TRBV10-3,.,.,CAISEGRQVNTEAFF,TGTGCCATCAGTGAAGGGAGACAGGTGAACACTGAAGCTTTCTTT
14,TRBJ2-7,TRBV14,TRBD2,.,CASSPHLAGSEQYF,TGTGCCAGCAGCCCCCATCTAGCGGGAAGCGAGCAGTACTTC
16,TRBJ1-5,TRBV6-1,.,.,CASSDGGPRQNQPQHF,TGTGCCAGCAGTGACGGGGGACCGCGACAGAATCAGCCCCAGCATTTT
15,TRBJ1-5,TRBV6-5,TRBD1,.,CASGTGGFQGQPQHF,TGTGCCAGCGGGACAGGGGGGTTCCAGGGTCAGCCCCAGCATTTT